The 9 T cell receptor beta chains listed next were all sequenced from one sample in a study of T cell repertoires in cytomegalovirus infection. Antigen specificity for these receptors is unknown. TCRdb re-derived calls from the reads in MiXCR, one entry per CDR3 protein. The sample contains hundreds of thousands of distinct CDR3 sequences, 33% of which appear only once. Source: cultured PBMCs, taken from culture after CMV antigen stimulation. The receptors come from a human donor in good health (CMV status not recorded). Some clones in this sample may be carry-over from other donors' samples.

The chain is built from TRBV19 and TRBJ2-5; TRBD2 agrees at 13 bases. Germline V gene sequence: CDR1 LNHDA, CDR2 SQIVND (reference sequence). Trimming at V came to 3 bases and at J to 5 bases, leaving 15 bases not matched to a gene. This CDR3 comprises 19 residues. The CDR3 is CASSIEGTSGTLGVETQYF. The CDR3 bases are TGTGCCAGTAGTATCGAAGGGACTAGCGGGACCCTTGGGGTTGAGACCCAGTACTTC.

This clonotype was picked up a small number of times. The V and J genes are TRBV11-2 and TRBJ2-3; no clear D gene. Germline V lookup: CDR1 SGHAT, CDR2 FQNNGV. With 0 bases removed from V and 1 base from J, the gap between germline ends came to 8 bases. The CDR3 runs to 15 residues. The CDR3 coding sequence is TGTGCCAGCAGCTTAGACGGTTTTGGCACAGATACGCAGTATTTT. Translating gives CASSLDGFGTDTQYF.

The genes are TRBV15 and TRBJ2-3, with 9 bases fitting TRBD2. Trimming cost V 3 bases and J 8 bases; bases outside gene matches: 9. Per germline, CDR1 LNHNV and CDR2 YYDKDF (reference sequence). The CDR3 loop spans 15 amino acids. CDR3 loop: CATSSRLAVLGTQYF. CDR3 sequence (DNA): TGTGCCACCAGCAGTCGACTAGCGGTCTTGGGTACGCAGTATTTT.

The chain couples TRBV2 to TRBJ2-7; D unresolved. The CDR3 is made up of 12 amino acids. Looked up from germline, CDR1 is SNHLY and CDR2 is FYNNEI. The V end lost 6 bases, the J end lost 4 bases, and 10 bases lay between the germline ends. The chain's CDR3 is CASRGDGYEQYF. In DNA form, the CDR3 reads TGTGCCAGCAGAGGAGATGGTTACGAGCAGTACTTC. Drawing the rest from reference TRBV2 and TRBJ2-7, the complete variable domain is EPEVTQTPSHQVTQMGQEVILRCVPISNHLYFYWYRQILGQKVEFLVSFYNNEISEKSEIFDDQFSVERPDGSNFTLKIRSTKLEDSAMYFCASRGDGYEQYFGPGTRLTVT.

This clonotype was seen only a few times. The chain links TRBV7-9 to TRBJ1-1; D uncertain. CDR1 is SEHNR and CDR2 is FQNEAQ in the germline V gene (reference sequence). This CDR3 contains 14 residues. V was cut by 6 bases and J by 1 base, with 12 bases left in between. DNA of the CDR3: TGTGCCAGCAGGTCCGACGGTTCGAACACTGAAGCTTTCTTT. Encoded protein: CASRSDGSNTEAFF.

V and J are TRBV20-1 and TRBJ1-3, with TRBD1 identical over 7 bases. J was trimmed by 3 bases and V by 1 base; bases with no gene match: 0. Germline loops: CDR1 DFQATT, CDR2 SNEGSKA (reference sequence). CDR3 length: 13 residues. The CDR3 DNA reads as TGCAGTGCTAGAGGACAGGGTGGAAACACCATATATTTT. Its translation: CSARGQGGNTIYF.

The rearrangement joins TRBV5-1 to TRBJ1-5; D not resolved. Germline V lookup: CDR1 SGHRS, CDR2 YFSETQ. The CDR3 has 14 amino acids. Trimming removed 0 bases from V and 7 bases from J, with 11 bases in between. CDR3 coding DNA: TGCGCCAGCAGCTTGGAAGGCCCTGGCCAGCCCCAGCATTTT. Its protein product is CASSLEGPGQPQHF. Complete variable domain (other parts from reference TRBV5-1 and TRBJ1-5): KAGVTQTPRYLIKTRGQQVTLSCSPISGHRSVSWYQQTPGQGLQFLFEYFSETQRNKGNFPGRFSGRQFSNSRSEMNVSTLELGDSALYLCASSLEGPGQPQHFGDGTRLSIL.

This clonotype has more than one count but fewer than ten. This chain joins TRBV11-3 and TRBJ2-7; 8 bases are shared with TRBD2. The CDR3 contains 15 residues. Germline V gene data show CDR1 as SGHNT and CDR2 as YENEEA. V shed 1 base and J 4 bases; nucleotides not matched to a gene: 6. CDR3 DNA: TGTGCCAGCAGCTTAGGTCCAGCGGGGGAATACGAGCAGTACTTC. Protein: CASSLGPAGEYEQYF. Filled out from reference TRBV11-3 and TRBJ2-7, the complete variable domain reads EAGVVQSPRYKIIEKKQPVAFWCNPISGHNTLYWYLQNLGQGPELLIRYENEEAVDDSQLPKDRFSAERLKGVDSTLKIQPAELGDSAVYLCASSLGPAGEYEQYFGPGTRLTVT.

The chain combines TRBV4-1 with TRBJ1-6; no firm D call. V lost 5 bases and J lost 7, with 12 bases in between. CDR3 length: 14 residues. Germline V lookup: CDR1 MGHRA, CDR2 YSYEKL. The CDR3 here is CASSGRGSNSPLHF. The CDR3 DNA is TGCGCCAGCAGCGGGCGGGGTTCCAATTCACCCCTCCACTTT.